Below, 17 T cell receptor beta chains from the same sample are listed, as sequenced in a study of human T cells and chemical hapten exposure. The time point here: patch test 3, about 24 weeks after DPC sensitization. The treatment is: therapeutic diphenylcyclopropenone sensitization with weekly scalp DPC. TCRdb ran MiXCR on the RACE reads and lists one entry per CDR3 protein. The sample gives just under 65,000 distinct CDR3 sequences, approximately 11% of which show up once; less than 2.5% is in the top ten. The sample was whole blood, taken in connection with sensitization to the hapten diphenylcyclopropenone (DPC). Receptors were obtained from a woman aged 30 to 39 with alopecia areata. Some clones in this sample may be carry-over from other donors' samples.

The sample holds a few counts of this clonotype. The V call is TRBV11-1, the J call TRBJ2-2; D is unclear. The CDR3 has 13 amino acids. The V and J ends lost 3 bases and 6 bases respectively, with 8 bases between them. The germline V gene encodes CDR1 SGHAT and CDR2 FQDESV (reference sequence). CDR3 nucleotides: TGTGCCAGCAGCTTGAACTCGGCCGGGGAGCTGTTTTTT. This encodes CASSLNSAGELFF.

This chain joins TRBV7-2 and TRBJ2-1, with a weak D call TRBD2 (5 bases). V was shortened by 2 bases and J by 0 bases, with 29 bases between the two germline ends. This CDR3 contains 22 residues. Germline CDR1 SGHTA, CDR2 FQGNSA. The CDR3, as DNA: TGTGCCAGCAGCTTAAAACCACCTAGCAAGAGGGAGACCCTCAGCTCCTACAATGAGCAGTTCTTC. Amino acid sequence: CASSLKPPSKRETLSSYNEQFF.

This clonotype showed up many times. The J gene is TRBJ1-2, the V gene TRBV7-9; 7 nucleotides agree with TRBD1. The V gene's germline CDR1 is SEHNR and CDR2 FQNEAQ (reference sequence). V trimming: 1 base; J trimming: 6 bases; junction bases outside the gene matches: 5. The CDR3 spans 14 residues. CDR3 amino acids: CASSLGDSLNGYTF. DNA for the CDR3: TGTGCCAGCAGCTTAGGGGACAGTCTGAATGGCTACACCTTC.

In this sample, this clonotype turned up a few times. The V and J genes are TRBV4-3 and TRBJ2-6; the D gene is possibly TRBD1 (5 bases). V was trimmed by 3 bases and J by 2 bases, leaving 11 bases between them. Germline V gene sequence: CDR1 LGHNA, CDR2 YSLEER. The CDR3 contains 16 residues. DNA for the CDR3: TGCGCCAGCAGCCATAGAACAGGCCCTGGGGCCAACGTCCTGACTTTC. Protein: CASSHRTGPGANVLTF.

This clonotype was observed a few times. The J gene is TRBJ2-7, the V gene TRBV10-3; tentative D call: TRBD1 (6 bases). The CDR3 has 13 residues. Germline V gene data show CDR1 as ENHRY and CDR2 as SYGVKD. V lost 4 bases and J lost 5, with 12 bases in between. The CDR3: CAISAPGVDEQYF. Written as DNA, the CDR3 is TGTGCCATCAGTGCACCAGGGGTGGACGAGCAGTACTTC.

At least ten counts were recorded for this clonotype. This chain links TRBV7-2 with TRBJ2-5, with a weak D call TRBD1 (6 bases). The CDR3 is 15 residues long. V was cut by 1 base and J by 4 bases, with 13 bases left in between. Germline V lookup: CDR1 SGHTA, CDR2 FQGNSA. The CDR3 region is CASSLVGQPPETQYF. Here the CDR3 DNA reads TGTGCCAGCAGCTTAGTGGGACAACCTCCAGAGACCCAGTACTTC.

The chain recombines TRBV29-1 with TRBJ1-1; 8 bases are a match to TRBD1. Losses at the gene ends were 4 bases for V and 6 bases for J; bases not matched to a gene: 7. This CDR3 is built from 13 residues. Looked up from germline, CDR1 is SQVTM and CDR2 is ANQGSEA. Here the CDR3 DNA reads TGCAGCGTTGTGCAGGGGGCCGGGTCTGAAGCTTTCTTT. Protein: CSVVQGAGSEAFF.

The gene calls are TRBV29-1 and TRBJ2-3, with D perhaps given as TRBD1 or TRBD2 (5 bases each). The germline V and J ends were trimmed by 7 bases and 8 bases, with 16 bases remaining between them. The CDR3 consists of 12 residues. Germline CDR1 and CDR2: SQVTM and ANQGSEA. This CDR3 is CSGDVLLGTQYF. The CDR3 nucleotides read TGCAGCGGGGACGTTCTCCTAGGTACGCAGTATTTT.

The chain joins TRBV20-1 to TRBJ2-2; 8 bases fit TRBD2. The germline gives CDR1 DFQATT, CDR2 SNEGSKA (reference sequence). The CDR3 consists of 15 residues. V lost 3 bases, J lost 3 bases, and 6 bases stayed unmatched. The CDR3 reads CSARGLAGHTGELFF. In DNA form, the CDR3 reads TGCAGTGCTAGGGGGCTAGCGGGCCACACCGGGGAGCTGTTTTTT.

The DNA of the CDR3 is TGTGCCAGCAGTTCCCCGACAGGGTCTAGCGGATACGAGCAGTACTTC. Translation: CASSSPTGSSGYEQYF. The genes are TRBV28 and TRBJ2-7; D assignment may be TRBD1 or TRBD2 (7 bases each). CDR1 and CDR2 (germline): MDHEN, SYDVKM. V lost 4 bases and J lost 4, with 20 bases in between. The CDR3 loop spans 16 amino acids.

V usage is TRBV7-9 and J usage is TRBJ1-3; D gene uncertain. The length of the CDR3 is 13 residues. V was clipped by 5 bases and J by 0 bases, with 5 bases between them. Germline V gene lookup returns CDR1 SEHNR and CDR2 FQNEAQ (reference sequence). CDR3 amino acids: CASSRSSGNTIYF. The CDR3 DNA reads TGTGCCAGCAGCCGTAGCTCTGGAAACACCATATATTTT.

This clonotype has a count of ten or more. The chain carries TRBV30 and TRBJ2-3; the D call may be TRBD1 or TRBD2 (5 bases each). Germline CDR1 reads GTSNPN; CDR2 reads SVGIG (reference sequence). The CDR3 contains 16 residues. V gave up 0 bases and J gave up 5 bases, with 18 bases separating them. The CDR3 sequence: CAWSVHTGPYGDTQYF. CDR3 sequence (DNA): TGTGCCTGGAGTGTACACACGGGGCCGTACGGAGATACGCAGTATTTT.

This clonotype was recorded a few times. The V call is TRBV28, the J call TRBJ2-7; D gene uncertain. Trimming took off 6 bases at V and 4 bases at J, with 22 bases between the two ends. The V gene's germline CDR1 is MDHEN and CDR2 SYDVKM. The CDR3 is 16 residues long. The CDR3: CASSQAPGPRGYEQYF. CDR3 bases: TGTGCCAGCAGCCAAGCCCCGGGTCCTAGAGGATACGAGCAGTACTTC. Full variable domain (rest looked up from reference TRBV28 and TRBJ2-7): DVKVTQSSRYLVKRTGEKVFLECVQDMDHENMFWYRQDPGLGLRLIYFSYDVKMKEKGDIPEGYSVSREKKERFSLILESASTNQTSMYLCASSQAPGPRGYEQYFGPGTRLTVT.

This clonotype was observed many times. The rearrangement uses TRBV20-1 and TRBJ2-1, with TRBD2 identical over 7 bases. The CDR3 runs 14 residues. V was clipped by 3 bases and J by 6 bases; unmatched bases: 8. From germline, CDR1 is DFQATT and CDR2 SNEGSKA (reference sequence). CDR3 in amino acids: CSASVSTSVNEQFF. The DNA for the CDR3 is TGCAGTGCTAGTGTCTCTACTAGCGTCAATGAGCAGTTCTTC.

This clonotype was counted ten times or more. The gene calls are TRBV12-3 or TRBV12-4 and TRBJ1-5; D is uncertain. The CDR3 has 14 residues. V was cut by 2 bases and J by 0 bases, with 5 bases left in between. Here the CDR3 reads CASSLQHSNQPQHF. DNA for the CDR3: TGTGCCAGCAGTTTACAGCATAGCAATCAGCCCCAGCATTTT.

This clonotype was counted many times. The chain carries TRBV7-3 and TRBJ2-2; 7 nucleotides agree with TRBD1. The V gene's germline CDR1 is SGHTA and CDR2 FQGTGA. This CDR3 region has 13 residues. Unmatched junction bases numbered 5, after V lost 4 bases and J lost 9 bases. CDR3 region: CASSSGQDRELFF. The CDR3 region has the DNA TGTGCCAGCAGCTCCGGACAGGACCGGGAGCTGTTTTTT.

This clonotype was detected a few times. V is TRBV18 and J is TRBJ1-5, with a weak D call TRBD1 (6 bases). Germline V lookup: CDR1 KGHSH, CDR2 LQKENI. The CDR3 is 13 residues long. V was clipped by 2 bases and J by 5 bases, with 7 bases between them. The CDR3 reads CASSPRQDQPQHF. The DNA for the CDR3 is TGTGCCAGCTCACCAAGACAGGATCAGCCCCAGCATTTT.